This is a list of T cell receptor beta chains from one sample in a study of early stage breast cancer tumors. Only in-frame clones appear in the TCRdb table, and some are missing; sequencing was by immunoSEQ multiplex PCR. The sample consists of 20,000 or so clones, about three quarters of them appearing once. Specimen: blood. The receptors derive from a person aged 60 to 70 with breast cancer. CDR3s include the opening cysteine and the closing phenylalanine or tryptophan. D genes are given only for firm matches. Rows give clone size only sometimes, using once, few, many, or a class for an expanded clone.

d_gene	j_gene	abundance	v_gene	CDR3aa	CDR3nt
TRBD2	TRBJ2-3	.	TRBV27	CASSLLASGGADTQYF	TGTGCCAGCAGTTTATTGGCTAGCGGGGGAGCAGATACGCAGTATTTT
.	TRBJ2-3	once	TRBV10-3	CASTPGDTQYF	TGTGCCTCTACCCCGGGAGATACGCAGTATTTT
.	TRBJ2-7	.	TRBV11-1	CASSLSAAEAFYEQYF	TGTGCCAGCAGCTTAAGCGCCGCGGAAGCGTTCTACGAGCAGTACTTC
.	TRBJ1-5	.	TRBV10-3	CAISEVSSNNQPQHF	TGTGCCATCAGTGAGGTGTCGTCAAACAATCAGCCCCAGCATTTT
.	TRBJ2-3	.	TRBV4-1	CASSQVGSPDTQYF	TGCGCCAGCAGCCAAGTGGGGAGTCCAGATACGCAGTATTTT
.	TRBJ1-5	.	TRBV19	CASSIGVSERNQPQHF	TGTGCCAGTAGTATTGGGGTTTCGGAAAGGAATCAGCCCCAGCATTTT
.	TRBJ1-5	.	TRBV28	CASSPTSRGSNQPQHF	TGTGCCAGCAGTCCCACCAGTCGGGGGAGCAATCAGCCCCAGCATTTT
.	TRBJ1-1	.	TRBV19	CASRGYRNTEAFF	TGTGCCAGTAGGGGTTACAGAAACACTGAAGCTTTCTTT
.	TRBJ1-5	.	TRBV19	CASSKVGERQPQHF	TGTGCCAGTAGTAAAGTCGGGGAGCGGCAGCCCCAGCATTTT
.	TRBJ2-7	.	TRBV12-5	CASGLVQGGPYEQYF	TGTGCTAGTGGTTTGGTACAGGGGGGGCCCTACGAGCAGTACTTC
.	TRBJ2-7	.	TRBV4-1	CASSPDDSEYEQYF	TGCGCCAGCAGCCCCGATGACAGCGAGTACGAGCAGTACTTC
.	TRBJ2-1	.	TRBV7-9	CASSLMGSSYNEQFF	TGTGCCAGCAGCTTAATGGGGAGCTCCTACAATGAGCAGTTCTTC
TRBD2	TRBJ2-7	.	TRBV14	CASSQSPTSGKEQYF	TGTGCCAGCAGCCAATCCCCGACTAGCGGGAAAGAGCAGTACTTC
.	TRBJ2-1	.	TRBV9	CASSDPGRAINEQFF	TGTGCCAGCAGCGACCCAGGGCGGGCGATCAATGAGCAGTTCTTC
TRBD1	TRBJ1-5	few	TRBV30	CAWNRGRSQPQHF	TGTGCCTGGAACAGGGGGCGAAGTCAGCCCCAGCATTTT
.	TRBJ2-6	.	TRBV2	CASTPLWGARGANVLTF	TGTGCCAGCACCCCCCTTTGGGGCGCGCGAGGGGCCAACGTCCTGACTTTC
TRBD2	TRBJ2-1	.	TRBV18	CASSPMMRGEYNEQFF	TGTGCCAGCTCACCAATGATGCGGGGGGAGTACAATGAGCAGTTCTTC
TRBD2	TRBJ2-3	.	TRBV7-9	CASTGRGTTDTQYF	TGTGCCAGCACGGGGCGGGGGACCACAGATACGCAGTATTTT
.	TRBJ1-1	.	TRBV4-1	CASSQDIMLWGTEAFF	TGCGCCAGCAGCCAAGATATTATGTTGTGGGGCACTGAAGCTTTCTTT
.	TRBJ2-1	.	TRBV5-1	CASSSIDRSSYNEQFF	TGCGCCAGCAGCTCCATTGACAGGAGCTCCTACAATGAGCAGTTCTTC
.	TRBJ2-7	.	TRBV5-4	CASSSPRAYEQYF	TGTGCCAGCAGCTCCCCTCGCGCCTACGAGCAGTACTTC
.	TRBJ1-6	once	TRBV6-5	CASSYGGPPLHF	TGTGCCAGCAGTTACGGCGGCCCCCCCCTCCACTTT
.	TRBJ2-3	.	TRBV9	CASSDTDTQYF	TGTGCCAGCAGCGACACAGATACGCAGTATTTT
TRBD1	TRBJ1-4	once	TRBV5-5	CASSLGGQTNEKLFF	TGTGCCAGCAGCTTGGGGGGACAGACTAATGAAAAACTGTTTTTT
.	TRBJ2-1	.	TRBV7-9	CASRPSFDWNEQFF	TGTGCCAGTCGTCCATCCTTCGACTGGAATGAGCAGTTCTTC
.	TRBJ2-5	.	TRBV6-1	CASSEPFRVGETQYF	TGTGCCAGCAGTGAACCCTTCAGAGTCGGGGAGACCCAGTACTTC
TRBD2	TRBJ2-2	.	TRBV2	CASNFRGREGGELFF	TGTGCCAGCAACTTCCGTGGCAGGGAGGGCGGGGAGCTGTTTTTT
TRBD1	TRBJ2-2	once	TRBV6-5	CASSEQGPGELFF	TGTGCCAGCAGTGAACAGGGGCCCGGGGAGCTGTTTTTT
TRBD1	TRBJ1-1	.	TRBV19	CASSRDRVNTEAFF	TGTGCCAGTAGTAGGGACAGGGTGAACACTGAAGCTTTCTTT
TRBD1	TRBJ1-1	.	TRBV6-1	CASSEADRGHTEAFF	TGTGCCAGCAGTGAAGCCGACAGGGGGCACACTGAAGCTTTCTTT
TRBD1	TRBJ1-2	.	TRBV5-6	CASSVTGSDYGYTF	TGTGCCAGCAGCGTGACAGGGTCGGACTATGGCTACACCTTC
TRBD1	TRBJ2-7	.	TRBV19	CASRETGSINEQYF	TGTGCCAGTAGGGAGACAGGGTCTATCAACGAGCAGTACTTC
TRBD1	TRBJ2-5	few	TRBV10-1	CASSLEDRDRQETQYF	TGCGCCAGCTCGCTGGAAGACCGGGACAGACAAGAGACCCAGTACTTC
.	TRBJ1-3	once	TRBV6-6	CASRDPGLLRNTIYF	TGTGCCAGCAGGGACCCGGGACTGCTGAGGAACACCATATATTTT
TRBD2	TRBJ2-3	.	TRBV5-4	CASSSPSGGAADTQYF	TGTGCCAGCAGCTCCCCTAGCGGGGGGGCCGCAGATACGCAGTATTTT
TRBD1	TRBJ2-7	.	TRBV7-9	CASSVLGQGDEQYF	TGTGCCAGCAGCGTTCTCGGACAGGGCGACGAGCAGTACTTC
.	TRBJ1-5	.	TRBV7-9	CASSLGLDSNQPQHF	TGTGCCAGCAGCTTAGGATTAGATAGCAATCAGCCCCAGCATTTT
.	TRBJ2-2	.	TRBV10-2	CASRGGTGLVGELFF	TGCGCCAGCAGGGGGGGGACAGGATTGGTCGGGGAGCTGTTTTTT
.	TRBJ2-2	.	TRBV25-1	CASSFTNTGELFF	TGTGCCAGCAGTTTTACCAACACCGGGGAGCTGTTTTTT
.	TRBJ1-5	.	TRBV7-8	CASSLGEVSNQPQHF	TGTGCCAGCAGCTTAGGGGAGGTTAGCAATCAGCCCCAGCATTTT
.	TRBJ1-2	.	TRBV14	CASSPLLTGAYGYTF	TGTGCCAGCAGCCCGCTCCTGACAGGCGCCTATGGCTACACCTTC
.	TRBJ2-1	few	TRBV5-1	CASSWQMEQFF	TGCGCCAGCAGCTGGCAGATGGAGCAGTTCTTC
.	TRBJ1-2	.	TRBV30	CAWRVTNYGYTF	TGTGCCTGGAGAGTCACTAACTATGGCTACACCTTC
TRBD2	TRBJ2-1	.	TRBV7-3	CASSPGTSFNEQFF	TGTGCCAGCAGCCCCGGGACTAGCTTTAATGAGCAGTTCTTC
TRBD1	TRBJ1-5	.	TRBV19	CASSVTGGGQPQHF	TGTGCCAGTAGTGTAACAGGGGGGGGTCAGCCCCAGCATTTT
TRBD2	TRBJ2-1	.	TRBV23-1	CAPDRAGEENEQFF	TGCGCCCCGGACCGAGCGGGAGAGGAAAATGAGCAGTTCTTC
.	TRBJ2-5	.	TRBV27	CASSGRGPWETQYF	TGTGCCAGCAGTGGGCGAGGGCCGTGGGAGACCCAGTACTTC
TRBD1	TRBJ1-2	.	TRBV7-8	CASSRRTGGYYGYTF	TGTGCCAGCAGCCGGAGGACAGGGGGATACTATGGCTACACCTTC
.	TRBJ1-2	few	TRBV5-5	CASSFRGTYGYTF	TGTGCCAGCAGCTTTCGGGGAACGTATGGCTACACCTTC
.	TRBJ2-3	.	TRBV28	CATTTRTDTQYF	TGTGCCACCACTACCCGCACAGATACGCAGTATTTT
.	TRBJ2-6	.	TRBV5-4	CASTPGGASGANVLTF	TGTGCCAGCACCCCGGGGGGCGCGAGTGGGGCCAACGTCCTGACTTTC
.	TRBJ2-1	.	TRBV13	CASSLGGLNYNEQFF	TGTGCCAGCAGCTTAGGGGGACTTAACTACAATGAGCAGTTCTTC
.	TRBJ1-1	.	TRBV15	CATSEGRGDTEAFF	TGTGCCACCAGCGAAGGGAGAGGGGACACTGAAGCTTTCTTT
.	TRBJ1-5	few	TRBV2	CASSDNWQPQHF	TGTGCCAGCAGTGATAACTGGCAGCCCCAGCATTTT
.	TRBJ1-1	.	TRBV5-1	CASSLSGVVPEAFF	TGCGCCAGCAGCTTATCCGGGGTGGTCCCTGAAGCTTTCTTT
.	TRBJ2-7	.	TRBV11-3	CASSRQVNTEQYF	TGTGCCAGCAGCCGACAGGTTAATACCGAGCAGTACTTC
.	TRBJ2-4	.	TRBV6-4	CASSERPTLAKNIQYF	TGTGCCAGCAGTGAGCGACCGACCCTAGCCAAAAACATTCAGTACTTC
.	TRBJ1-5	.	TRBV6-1	CASSPQSNQPQHF	TGTGCCAGCAGCCCACAGAGCAATCAGCCCCAGCATTTT
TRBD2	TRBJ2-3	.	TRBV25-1	CASSPIAGVGDTQYF	TGTGCCAGCAGTCCTATAGCGGGAGTGGGGGATACGCAGTATTTT